This T cell receptor beta chain came from a study of cytomegalovirus exposure and HLA in healthy donors. This clone was observed a single time. CDR1 and CDR2 from the germline V gene are MNHNY and SVGAGI (reference sequence). The CDR3 is 14 amino acids. With 6 bases removed from V and 0 bases from J, the gap between germline ends came to 11 bases. The PCR ran on 60 Vbeta and 13 Jbeta primers. The data were produced by immunoSEQ multiplex PCR, yet TCRdb's version contains in-frame clones alone and is incomplete. The table lists some 98,000 clones, about 81% of them singletons, with about 1.5% in the top ten.

This TCR came from a man between 35 and 55 years old in good health and CMV-seronegative. Sequences were obtained from PBMCs. The chain has TRBV6-6 and TRBJ1-1, with D maybe TRBD1 (5 bases). The chain's CDR3 is CASRRQQMNTEAFF. CDR3 DNA sequence: TGTGCCAGCAGAAGACAGCAGATGAACACTGAAGCTTTCTTT.